Following are 6 T cell receptor beta chains from one sample sequenced in a study of T cell responses to AZD1222 COVID-19 vaccine. Assay used: immunoSEQ multiplex PCR; TCRdb lists only in-frame clones, some missing. The sample consists of about 150,000 clones, around 90% of them appearing once. The specimen comprised peripheral blood, sampled on day 0 of AZD1222 vaccination. All receptors derive from an adult in good health.

The chain links TRBV3-1 (or the pseudogene TRBV3-2) to TRBJ2-7; D gene ambiguous. Trimming stripped 3 bases from V and 6 bases from J, with 9 bases between. Germline V gene data show CDR1 as LGHDT and CDR2 as YNNKEL (reference sequence). This CDR3 region has 12 residues. CDR3 protein: CASSQTQLEQYF. In nucleotides, the CDR3 is TGTGCCAGCAGCCAGACACAACTCGAGCAGTACTTC.

This sequence joins TRBV18 and TRBJ2-7, with 14 bases aligning to TRBD2. CDR1 and CDR2 from the germline V gene are KGHSH and LQKENI. After removal of 0 bases from V and 5 bases from J, the junction contained 12 bases not matched to a gene. The CDR3 covers 19 residues. CDR3 protein: CASSPPGTSGSGRFHEQYF. The CDR3 coding sequence is TGTGCCAGCTCACCACCCGGGACTAGCGGGAGTGGGCGGTTCCACGAGCAGTACTTC.

The chain employs TRBV29-1 and TRBJ1-5; 7 positions match TRBD1. The CDR3 sequence is 13 residues long. Trimming cost V 6 bases and J 2 bases; bases outside gene matches: 4. Germline CDR1 reads SQVTM; CDR2 reads ANQGSEA. This CDR3 reads CSVLTGGNQPQHF. CDR3 in DNA: TGCAGCGTCCTTACAGGGGGCAATCAGCCCCAGCATTTT.

V is TRBV19 and J is TRBJ2-7; D is perhaps TRBD1 (5 bases). CDR3 length: 13 residues. V lost 3 bases, J lost 6 bases, and 12 bases lay in between. In germline, CDR1 is LNHDA, CDR2 SQIVND (reference sequence). CDR3 residues: CASSMQGLAEQYF. CDR3 nucleotides: TGTGCCAGTAGTATGCAGGGCCTCGCCGAGCAGTACTTC.

The chain is built from TRBV11-3 and TRBJ2-1; no firm D call. Germline CDR1 SGHNT, CDR2 YENEEA. Between the trimmed V and J ends, which lost 5 bases and 7 bases, there was a span of 12 bases. The CDR3 consists of 13 residues. CDR3 in amino acids: CASSQMSRNEQFF. The CDR3 nucleotides are TGTGCCAGCAGCCAAATGTCCCGGAATGAGCAGTTCTTC. The full variable domain, in which reference TRBV11-3 and TRBJ2-1 provide the parts outside the CDR3, is EAGVVQSPRYKIIEKKQPVAFWCNPISGHNTLYWYLQNLGQGPELLIRYENEEAVDDSQLPKDRFSAERLKGVDSTLKIQPAELGDSAVYLCASSQMSRNEQFFGPGTRLTVL.

The CDR3 protein is CASKGQGGYEQYF. CDR3 DNA: TGTGCCAGCAAAGGACAGGGGGGCTACGAGCAGTACTTC. The rearrangement uses TRBV25-1 and TRBJ2-7; TRBD1 aligns across 10 bases. J gave up 3 bases and V 7 bases, and 3 bases lay outside the gene matches. Germline values: CDR1 MGHDK, CDR2 SYGVNS. This CDR3 contains 13 residues.